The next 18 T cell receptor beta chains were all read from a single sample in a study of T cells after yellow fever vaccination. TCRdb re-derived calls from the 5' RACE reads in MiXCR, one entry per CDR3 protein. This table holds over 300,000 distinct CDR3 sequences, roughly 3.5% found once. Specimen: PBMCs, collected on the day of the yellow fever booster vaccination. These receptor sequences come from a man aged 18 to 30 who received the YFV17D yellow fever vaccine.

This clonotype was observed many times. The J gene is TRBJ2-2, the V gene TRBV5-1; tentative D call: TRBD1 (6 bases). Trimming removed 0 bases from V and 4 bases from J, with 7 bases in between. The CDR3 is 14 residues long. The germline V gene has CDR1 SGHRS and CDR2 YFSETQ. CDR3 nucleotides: TGCGCCAGCAGCTTGGAAGGGGGCACCGGGGAGCTGTTTTTT. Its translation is CASSLEGGTGELFF.

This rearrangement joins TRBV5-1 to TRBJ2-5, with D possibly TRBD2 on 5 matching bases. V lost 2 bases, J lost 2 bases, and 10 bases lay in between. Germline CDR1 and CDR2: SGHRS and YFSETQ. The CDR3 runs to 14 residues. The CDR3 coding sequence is TGCGCCAGCAGCTTTGCCAGCGGTCAAGAGACCCAGTACTTC. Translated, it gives CASSFASGQETQYF.

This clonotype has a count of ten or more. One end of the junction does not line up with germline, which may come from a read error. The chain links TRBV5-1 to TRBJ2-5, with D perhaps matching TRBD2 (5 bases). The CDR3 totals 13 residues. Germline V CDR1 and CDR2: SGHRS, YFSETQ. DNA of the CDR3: TGTGCCAGCAGCTTAGGAGGACCGGAGACCCAGTACTTC. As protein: CASSLGGPETQYF.

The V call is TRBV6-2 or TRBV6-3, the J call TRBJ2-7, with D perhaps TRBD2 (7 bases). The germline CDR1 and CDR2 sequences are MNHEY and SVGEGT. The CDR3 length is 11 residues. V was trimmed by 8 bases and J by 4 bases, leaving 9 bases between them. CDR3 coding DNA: TGTGCCAGCGAGGGGGGGTACGAGCAGTACTTC. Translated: CASEGGYEQYF.

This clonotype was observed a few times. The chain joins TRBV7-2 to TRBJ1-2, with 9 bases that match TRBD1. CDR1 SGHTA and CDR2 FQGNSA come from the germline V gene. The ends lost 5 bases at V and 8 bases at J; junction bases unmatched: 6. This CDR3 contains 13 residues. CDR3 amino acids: CASSNRQGEGYTF. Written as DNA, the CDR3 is TGTGCCAGCAGCAACCGACAGGGGGAAGGCTACACCTTC.

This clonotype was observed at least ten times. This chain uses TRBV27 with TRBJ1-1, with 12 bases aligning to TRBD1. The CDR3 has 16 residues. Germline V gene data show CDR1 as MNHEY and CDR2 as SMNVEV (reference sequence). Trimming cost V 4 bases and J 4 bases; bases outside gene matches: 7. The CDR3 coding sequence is TGTGCCAGCAGTTGGCAGGGACAGGGGGCGAGCACTGAAGCTTTCTTT. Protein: CASSWQGQGASTEAFF.

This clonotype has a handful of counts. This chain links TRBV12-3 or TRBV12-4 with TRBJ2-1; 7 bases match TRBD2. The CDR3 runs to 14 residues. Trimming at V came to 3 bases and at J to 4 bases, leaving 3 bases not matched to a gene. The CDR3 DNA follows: TGTGCCAGCAGTTTGCAAGCGGGGTACAATGAGCAGTTCTTC. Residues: CASSLQAGYNEQFF.

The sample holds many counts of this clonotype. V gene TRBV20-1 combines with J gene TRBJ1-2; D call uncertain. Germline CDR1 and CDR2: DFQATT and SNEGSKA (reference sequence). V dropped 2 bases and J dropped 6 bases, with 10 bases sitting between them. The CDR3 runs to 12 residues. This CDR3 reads CSARPQYHGYTF. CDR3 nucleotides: TGCAGTGCTAGACCCCAGTACCATGGCTACACCTTC.

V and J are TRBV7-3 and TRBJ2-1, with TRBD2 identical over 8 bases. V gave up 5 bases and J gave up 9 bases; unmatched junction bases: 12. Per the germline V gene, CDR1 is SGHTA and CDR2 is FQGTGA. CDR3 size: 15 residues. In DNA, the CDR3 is TGTGCCAGCAGCCCCTCCCCGGGGGGGGCCGGTGAGCAGTTCTTC. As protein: CASSPSPGGAGEQFF.

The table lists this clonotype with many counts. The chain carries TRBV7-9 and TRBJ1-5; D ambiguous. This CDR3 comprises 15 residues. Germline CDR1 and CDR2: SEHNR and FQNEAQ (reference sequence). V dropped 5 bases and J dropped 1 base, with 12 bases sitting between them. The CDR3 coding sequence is TGTGCCAGCAGCCTGGGAGATCGAAGCAATCAGCCCCAGCATTTT. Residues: CASSLGDRSNQPQHF. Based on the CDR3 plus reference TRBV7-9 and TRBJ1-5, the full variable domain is DTGVSQNPRHKITKRGQNVTFRCDPISEHNRLYWYRQTLGQGPEFLTYFQNEAQLEKSRLLSDRFSAERPKGSFSTLEIQRTEQGDSAMYLCASSLGDRSNQPQHFGDGTRLSIL.

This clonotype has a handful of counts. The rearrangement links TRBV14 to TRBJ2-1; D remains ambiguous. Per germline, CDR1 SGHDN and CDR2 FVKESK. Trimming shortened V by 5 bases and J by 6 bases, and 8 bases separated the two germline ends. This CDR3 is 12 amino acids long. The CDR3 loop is CASSARPNEQFF. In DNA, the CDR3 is TGTGCCAGCAGCGCCCGGCCCAATGAGCAGTTCTTC.

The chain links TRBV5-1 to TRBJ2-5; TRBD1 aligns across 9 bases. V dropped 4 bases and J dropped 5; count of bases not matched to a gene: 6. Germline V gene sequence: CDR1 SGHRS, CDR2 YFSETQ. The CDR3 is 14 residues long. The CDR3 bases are TGCGCCAGCAGCACCGGGACAGGGCAGGAGACCCAGTACTTC. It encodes CASSTGTGQETQYF.

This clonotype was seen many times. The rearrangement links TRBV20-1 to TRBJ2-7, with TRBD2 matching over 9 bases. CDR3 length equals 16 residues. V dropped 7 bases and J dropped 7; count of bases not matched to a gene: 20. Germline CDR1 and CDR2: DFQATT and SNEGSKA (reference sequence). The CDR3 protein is CSGILSGGRTTEEQYF. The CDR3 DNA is TGCAGTGGTATTCTTAGCGGGGGCCGGACTACAGAGGAGCAGTACTTC.

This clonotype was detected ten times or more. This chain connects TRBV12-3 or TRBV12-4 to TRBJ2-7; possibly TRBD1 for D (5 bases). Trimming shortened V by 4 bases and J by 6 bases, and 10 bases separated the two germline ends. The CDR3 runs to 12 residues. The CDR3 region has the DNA TGTGCCAGCAGTTCAGGGTATGGCGAGCAGTACTTC. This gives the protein CASSSGYGEQYF.

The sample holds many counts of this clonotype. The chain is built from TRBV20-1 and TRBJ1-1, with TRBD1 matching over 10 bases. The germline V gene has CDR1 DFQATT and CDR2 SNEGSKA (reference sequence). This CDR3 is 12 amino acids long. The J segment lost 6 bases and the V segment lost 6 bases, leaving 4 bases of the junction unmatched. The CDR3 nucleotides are TGCAGTGCAGGGACAGGGGACTCTGAAGCTTTCTTT. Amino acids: CSAGTGDSEAFF.

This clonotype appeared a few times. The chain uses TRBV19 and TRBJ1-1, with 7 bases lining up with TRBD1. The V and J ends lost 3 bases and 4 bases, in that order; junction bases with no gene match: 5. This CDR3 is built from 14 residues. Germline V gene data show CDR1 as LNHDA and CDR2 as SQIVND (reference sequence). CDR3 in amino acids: CASSIDRVVTEAFF. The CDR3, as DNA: TGTGCCAGTAGTATCGACAGGGTTGTCACTGAAGCTTTCTTT.

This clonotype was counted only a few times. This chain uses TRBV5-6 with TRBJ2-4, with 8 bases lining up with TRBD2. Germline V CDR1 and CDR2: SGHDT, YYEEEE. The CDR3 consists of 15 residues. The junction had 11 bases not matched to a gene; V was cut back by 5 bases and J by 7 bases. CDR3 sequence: CASSPGLAWVNIQYF. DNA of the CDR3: TGTGCCAGCAGTCCCGGACTAGCTTGGGTGAACATTCAGTACTTC. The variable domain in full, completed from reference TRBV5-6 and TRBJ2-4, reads DAGVTQSPTHLIKTRGQQVTLRCSPKSGHDTVSWYQQALGQGPQFIFQYYEEEERQRGNFPDRFSGHQFPNYSSELNVNALLLGDSALYLCASSPGLAWVNIQYFGAGTRLSVL.

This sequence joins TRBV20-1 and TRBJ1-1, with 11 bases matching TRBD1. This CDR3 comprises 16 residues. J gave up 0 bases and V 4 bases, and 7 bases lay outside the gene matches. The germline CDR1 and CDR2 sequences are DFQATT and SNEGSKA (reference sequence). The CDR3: CSATGQGGFMNTEAFF. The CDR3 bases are TGCAGTGCTACGGGACAGGGGGGTTTCATGAACACTGAAGCTTTCTTT.